This T cell receptor beta chain was retrieved from a study of blood T cell repertoires in COVID-19. Germline V lookup: CDR1 SGHTA, CDR2 FQGTGA. The CDR3 is 12 residues long. The V end lost 1 base, the J end lost 13 bases, and 8 bases lay between the germline ends. Measured with immunoSEQ multiplex PCR; TCRdb has only the in-frame clones, and not every one. Of some 150,000 clones listed, around 86% are singletons. J is TRBJ1-6 and V is TRBV7-3; D uncertain. The sequence derives from a middle-aged man who had recovered from COVID-19. Sequenced material: PBMCs or T cells enriched from blood (not recorded which). The CDR3 DNA reads TGTGCCAGCAGCTTAATGGGCGGGCCCCTCCACTTT. Amino acid sequence: CASSLMGGPLHF.